This T cell receptor (beta chain) was obtained from a study of cytotoxic CD8 clonotypes in ibrutinib-treated CLL. Depth targeted 1 in 200,000 to 1 in 1 million T cells, averaging 10x coverage per clonotype. Generated by immunoSEQ multiplex PCR, the TCRdb table keeps only in-frame clones and is missing some. The profile shows 150,000 or so clones, over 65% of them singletons. Study-wide results and limits: Among the clonotypes, public ones were uncommon and contracted or held stable on treatment.

As concerns this clone: Its antigen is currently unknown.

Library input was around 1.9 micrograms of DNA from cryopreserved PBMCs. V was trimmed by 2 bases and J by 0 bases, leaving 9 bases between them. This CDR3 is 15 amino acids long. Germline-derived CDR1 and CDR2 are SGHKS and YYEKEE (reference sequence). The chain has TRBV5-5 and TRBJ1-5, with D possibly matching TRBD1 (6 bases). The specimen comprised PBMCs, sampled after 12 months of ibrutinib treatment. This TCR derives from a human donor with chronic lymphocytic leukemia. CDR3 residues: CASSLQGNSNQPQHF. The CDR3 nucleotides are TGTGCCAGCAGCTTACAGGGAAATAGCAATCAGCCCCAGCATTTT.